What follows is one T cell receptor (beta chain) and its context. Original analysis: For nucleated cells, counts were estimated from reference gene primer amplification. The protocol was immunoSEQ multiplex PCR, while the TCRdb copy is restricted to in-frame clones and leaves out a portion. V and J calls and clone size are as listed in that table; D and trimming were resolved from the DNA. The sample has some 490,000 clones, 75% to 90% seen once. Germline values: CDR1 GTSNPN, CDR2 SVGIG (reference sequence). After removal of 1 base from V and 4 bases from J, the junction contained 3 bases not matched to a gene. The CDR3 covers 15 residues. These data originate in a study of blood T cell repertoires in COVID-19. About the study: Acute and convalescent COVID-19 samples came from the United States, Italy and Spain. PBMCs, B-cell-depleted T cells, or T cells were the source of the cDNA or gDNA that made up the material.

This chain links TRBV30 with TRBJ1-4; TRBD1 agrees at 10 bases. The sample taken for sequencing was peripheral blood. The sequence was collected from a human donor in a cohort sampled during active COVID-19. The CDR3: CAWSGRDRGNEKLFF. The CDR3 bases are TGTGCCTGGAGTGGCCGGGACAGGGGTAATGAAAAACTGTTTTTT.